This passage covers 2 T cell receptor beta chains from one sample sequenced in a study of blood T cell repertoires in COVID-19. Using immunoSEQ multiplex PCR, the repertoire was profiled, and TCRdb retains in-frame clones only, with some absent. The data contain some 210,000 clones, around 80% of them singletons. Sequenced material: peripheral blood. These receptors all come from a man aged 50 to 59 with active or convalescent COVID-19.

CDR3 loop: CASSRGQGHSYEQYF. CDR3 nucleotide sequence: TGTGCCAGCAGCCGAGGACAGGGCCACTCCTACGAGCAGTACTTC. This chain links TRBV9 with TRBJ2-7, with TRBD1 matching 8 bases. Germline V lookup: CDR1 SGDLS, CDR2 YYNGEE. CDR3 length: 15 amino acids. V shed 4 bases, J shed 0 bases, and the junction held 6 bases outside the gene matches.

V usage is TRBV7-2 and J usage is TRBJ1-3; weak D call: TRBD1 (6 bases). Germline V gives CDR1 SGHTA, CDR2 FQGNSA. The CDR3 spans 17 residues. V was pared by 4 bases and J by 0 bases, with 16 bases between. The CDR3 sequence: CASSSSGVISSGNTIYF. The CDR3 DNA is TGTGCCAGCAGCTCTTCAGGGGTTATCAGCTCTGGAAACACCATATATTTT.